One and the same sample provided the 28 T cell receptor beta chains below, sequenced in a study of blood T cells in healthy people across ages. For the second PCR, which ran for about 7 to 11 cycles, a sample-barcoded 5' primer and a J-beta primer mix were used. TCRdb passed the 5' RACE reads through MiXCR, listing each CDR3 protein once. The sample yields 800,000 or so distinct CDR3 sequences, about 42% seen once. Material: blood. These receptors came from a man at least 80 years old in good health.

There are many counts of this clonotype. The genes are TRBV16 and TRBJ1-2; 7 positions agree with TRBD1. The CDR3 contains 15 residues. V shed 4 bases and J 5 bases; nucleotides not matched to a gene: 10. Germline-derived CDR1 and CDR2 are KGHSY and FQNENV. The CDR3 sequence: CASSLLRDRDYGYTF. The CDR3 nucleotides are TGTGCCAGCAGCCTCTTGCGCGACAGGGATTATGGCTACACCTTC.

The chain has TRBV28 and TRBJ2-5; 9 bases are a match to TRBD1. Gene TRBJ2-7 matches the end of the DNA better, so the J call may be wrong. Germline lookup yields CDR1 MDHEN and CDR2 SYDVKM. CDR3 length equals 12 residues. CDR3 in amino acids: CCTGTGIGEQYF. The CDR3 bases are TGTTGTACCGGGACAGGGATTGGCGAGCAGTACTTC.

The V gene is TRBV4-3, the J gene TRBJ2-1; maybe TRBD2 (5 bases). The CDR3 totals 16 residues. Trimming cost V 4 bases and J 7 bases, with 20 bases left between them. Germline assignment: CDR1 LGHNA and CDR2 YSLEER. The DNA of the CDR3 is TGCGCCAGCAGCCCTTCTTTCGGGGTTGTTGGTAATGAGCAGTTCTTC. Its protein product is CASSPSFGVVGNEQFF.

The chain has TRBV5-1 and TRBJ2-6; D is uncertain. V dropped 4 bases and J dropped 0 bases, with 11 bases sitting between them. Germline V gene data show CDR1 as SGHRS and CDR2 as YFSETQ. This CDR3 is 16 amino acids long. The CDR3 nucleotides are TGCGCCAGCAGCCCCGCGTTAGGCTCTGGGGCCAACGTCCTGACTTTC. It yields the protein CASSPALGSGANVLTF.

This clonotype occurred many times. This chain joins TRBV20-1 and TRBJ2-5, with TRBD1 identical over 7 bases. This CDR3 spans 13 amino acids. V dropped 5 bases and J dropped 5; count of bases not matched to a gene: 8. Germline V gene sequence: CDR1 DFQATT, CDR2 SNEGSKA (reference sequence). The CDR3 loop is CSAPGQRKETQYF. The DNA for the CDR3 is TGCAGTGCTCCGGGACAGAGAAAGGAGACCCAGTACTTC.

This clonotype has a count of ten or more. This rearrangement joins TRBV13 to TRBJ2-5; TRBD2 might be the D (6 bases). In germline, CDR1 is PRHDT, CDR2 FYEKMQ (reference sequence). V lost 2 bases and J 1 base, leaving 14 bases between the germline ends. The length of the CDR3 is 16 residues. The CDR3: CASSLRGDGGQETQYF. The CDR3 DNA is TGTGCCAGCAGCTTAAGGGGAGACGGGGGCCAAGAGACCCAGTACTTC.

This clonotype was found a few times. The chain couples TRBV20-1 to TRBJ2-3; 10 bases match TRBD2. The V gene's germline CDR1 is DFQATT and CDR2 SNEGSKA (reference sequence). V was clipped by 6 bases and J by 1 base; unmatched bases: 10. The CDR3 has 16 residues. This CDR3 is CSATHTGTSGTDTQYF. CDR3 in DNA: TGCAGTGCCACCCACACCGGGACTAGCGGCACAGATACGCAGTATTTT.

The V call is TRBV29-1, the J call TRBJ2-7; D is uncertain. V dropped 4 bases and J dropped 0 bases, with 13 bases sitting between them. This CDR3 comprises 14 residues. The germline gives CDR1 SQVTM, CDR2 ANQGSEA. CDR3 in DNA: TGCAGCGTTGTAGGGCGGCAAAGCTCCTACGAGCAGTACTTC. This codes for CSVVGRQSSYEQYF.

This clonotype has a handful of counts. The chain links TRBV20-1 to TRBJ2-7; 7 nucleotides agree with TRBD1. The trim removed 1 base at V and 1 base at J, leaving 4 bases unmatched. In germline, CDR1 is DFQATT, CDR2 SNEGSKA (reference sequence). The CDR3 runs to 14 residues. The CDR3, as DNA: TGCAGTGCTAGAGGGGCAGGGGGTTCCTACGAGCAGTACTTC. It codes for CSARGAGGSYEQYF.

The gene calls are TRBV6-2 or TRBV6-3 and TRBJ2-1; D is unclear. Trimming cost V 2 bases and J 5 bases, with 16 bases left between them. The length of the CDR3 is 16 residues. Germline CDR1 reads MNHEY; CDR2 reads SVGEGT. CDR3 amino acids: CASSYPEARINNEQFF. CDR3 DNA: TGTGCCAGCAGTTACCCTGAGGCTAGGATTAACAATGAGCAGTTCTTC.

This clonotype has a handful of counts. The V and J genes are TRBV7-6 and TRBJ2-5, with 8 bases matching TRBD2. V was pared by 2 bases and J by 4 bases, with 9 bases of the junction left unmatched. CDR3 length equals 16 residues. The V gene's germline CDR1 is SGHVS and CDR2 FNYEAQ. The CDR3, as DNA: TGTGCCAGCAGCTTAATGGAGGCGGGAGGACGAGAGACCCAGTACTTC. Translating it yields CASSLMEAGGRETQYF.

This clonotype was seen more than once but under ten times. This chain connects TRBV10-3 to TRBJ1-1, with 9 bases fitting TRBD1. J was trimmed by 5 bases and V by 4 bases; bases with no gene match: 14. The germline CDR1 and CDR2 sequences are ENHRY and SYGVKD. This CDR3 region has 17 residues. CDR3 nucleotide sequence: TGTGCCATCAGTGGCGCCCCCCGGGACAGGGTTAGAACTGAAGCTTTCTTT. This translates into CAISGAPRDRVRTEAFF.

This clonotype was observed a handful of times. The genes are TRBV28 and TRBJ2-7; TRBD1 aligns across 8 bases. V gave up 6 bases and J gave up 2 bases; unmatched junction bases: 15. CDR1 is MDHEN, CDR2 SYDVKM, per germline. The CDR3 is 17 residues long. CDR3 in amino acids: CASRGRTGTSRAYEQYF. DNA of the CDR3: TGTGCCAGCAGGGGAAGGACAGGGACAAGCAGAGCCTACGAGCAGTACTTC.

A note on this clonotype: An end of the junction differs from the germline gene, which may be a read error. The V call is TRBV5-8, the J call TRBJ2-7, with D maybe TRBD2 (5 bases). Germline V gene sequence: CDR1 SGHTS, CDR2 YDEGEE. CDR3 length: 15 amino acids. For the CDR3, the DNA is TGTGCCAGCAGCTTGGATTCGGGGTTTGGCTACGGGCAGTACTTC. This encodes CASSLDSGFGYGQYF.

This chain's CDR3 is CASSLGSGRTQYF. The CDR3 bases are TGTGCCAGCAGCTTAGGGAGCGGGAGGACGCAGTATTTT. The chain joins TRBV11-2 to TRBJ2-3; 9 bases agree with TRBD2. From germline, CDR1 is SGHAT and CDR2 FQNNGV. The CDR3 has 13 amino acids. V lost 1 base to trimming and J lost 9 bases; unmatched junction nucleotides: 2.

The V call is TRBV2, the J call TRBJ1-1; no reliable D call. From germline, CDR1 is SNHLY and CDR2 FYNNEI. This CDR3 has 11 amino acids. The V and J ends lost 1 base and 13 bases respectively, with 10 bases between them. CDR3 residues: CASSEVHLFFF. The CDR3 nucleotides are TGTGCCAGCAGTGAAGTGCATCTTTTTTTCTTT.

The chain employs TRBV6-2 or TRBV6-3 and TRBJ2-7; D unclear. Trimming shortened V by 10 bases and J by 2 bases, and 24 bases separated the two germline ends. This CDR3 has 16 amino acids. Looked up from germline, CDR1 is MNHEY and CDR2 is SVGEGT. CDR3 region: CATMGTAMRIAYEQYF. CDR3 nucleotide sequence: TGTGCCACCATGGGCACTGCTATGAGGATCGCCTACGAGCAGTACTTC.

The V and J genes are TRBV3-1 and TRBJ2-3; D perhaps matches TRBD2 (5 bases). V lost 4 bases to trimming and J lost 4 bases, with 12 bases between them. The CDR3 length is 14 residues. Germline CDR1 is LGHDT and CDR2 is YNNKEL (reference sequence). For the CDR3, the DNA is TGTGCCAGCAGCCGAGTTGGAGGCCCAGATACGCAGTATTTT. It codes for CASSRVGGPDTQYF.

This chain uses TRBV12-3 or TRBV12-4 with TRBJ2-4; 9 positions match TRBD1. The CDR3 is made up of 16 amino acids. Losses at the gene ends were 7 bases for V and 2 bases for J; bases not matched to a gene: 9. CDR3 sequence: CASIKDRGASKNIQYF. CDR3 DNA: TGTGCCAGCATCAAAGACAGGGGGGCTTCCAAAAACATTCAGTACTTC.

A few counts support this clonotype. The genes are TRBV5-6 and TRBJ2-7; 10 bases map to TRBD1. The germline gives CDR1 SGHDT, CDR2 YYEEEE. V shed 6 bases and J 6 bases; nucleotides not matched to a gene: 9. This CDR3 has 14 amino acids. The CDR3 sequence: CASIDRGQAGEQYF. In nucleotides, the CDR3 is TGTGCCAGCATCGACAGGGGGCAGGCGGGCGAGCAGTACTTC.

V usage is TRBV29-1 and J usage is TRBJ2-5, with TRBD2 matching 7 bases. The CDR3 length is 16 residues. In germline, CDR1 is SQVTM, CDR2 ANQGSEA. The V and J ends lost 5 bases and 1 base, in that order; junction bases with no gene match: 13. The CDR3 DNA sequence: TGCAGCGTTCTTTTTCTGCTAGCGGAACCCCAAGAGACCCAGTACTTC. This codes for CSVLFLLAEPQETQYF. The variable domain in full, with the rest retrieved from reference TRBV29-1 and TRBJ2-5, is SAVISQKPSRDICQRGTSLTIQCQVDSQVTMMFWYRQQPGQSLTLIATANQGSEATYESGFVIDKFPISRPNLTFSTLTVSNMSPEDSSIYLCSVLFLLAEPQETQYFGPGTRLLVL.

This clonotype appeared a single time. The chain links TRBV5-1 to TRBJ1-6; D is uncertain. Germline CDR1 SGHRS, CDR2 YFSETQ. Trimming took off 0 bases at V and 10 bases at J, with 14 bases between the two ends. The CDR3 totals 15 residues. The CDR3 region is CASSLDLRKRSPLHF. In DNA, the CDR3 is TGCGCCAGCAGCTTGGATTTGCGGAAGAGGTCACCCCTCCACTTT.

V usage is TRBV7-9 and J usage is TRBJ2-5, with D possibly matching TRBD1 (6 bases). Looked up from germline, CDR1 is SEHNR and CDR2 is FQNEAQ (reference sequence). This CDR3 has 15 residues. V shed 1 base and J shed 3 bases, with 12 bases lying between them. CDR3: CASSLGQGLEETQYF. The CDR3 nucleotides are TGTGCCAGCAGCTTAGGGCAGGGGCTTGAAGAGACCCAGTACTTC. Drawing the rest from reference TRBV7-9 and TRBJ2-5, the complete variable domain is DTGVSQNPRHKITKRGQNVTFRCDPISEHNRLYWYRQTLGQGPEFLTYFQNEAQLEKSRLLSDRFSAERPKGSFSTLEIQRTEQGDSAMYLCASSLGQGLEETQYFGPGTRLLVL.

The genes are TRBV7-3 and TRBJ2-5; either TRBD1 or TRBD2 may fit D (5 bases each). Germline V gives CDR1 SGHTA, CDR2 FQGTGA. V shed 7 bases and J shed 11 bases, with 26 bases lying between them. The CDR3 loop spans 15 amino acids. The CDR3 DNA sequence: TGTGCCAGCAACGCTCTGGGGACCCCCGGCAATGAGCAGTACTTC. Residues: CASNALGTPGNEQYF.

The chain is built from TRBV20-1 and TRBJ2-5; D may be TRBD1 (6 bases). Germline CDR1 is DFQATT and CDR2 is SNEGSKA (reference sequence). This CDR3 region has 13 residues. The V and J ends lost 3 bases and 4 bases respectively, with 12 bases between them. CDR3 nucleotide sequence: TGCAGTGCTAGGGGACAATTTGCAGAGACCCAGTACTTC. The encoded protein is CSARGQFAETQYF.

The J gene is TRBJ2-1, the V gene TRBV21-1; TRBD1, the table's D call, was not compared with the DNA. The J call is uncertain, as TRBJ2-7 better fits the DNA end. TRBV21-1 is described as a pseudogene. The CDR3 has 17 amino acids. The CDR3, as DNA: TGTGCCAGCAGCAACCGGGGAGCGGGGGCTGCCTACAATGAGCAGTACTTC. This codes for CASSNRGAGAAYNEQYF.

This clonotype was observed at least ten times. This chain joins TRBV3-1 and TRBJ2-3; D gene unclear. The CDR3 is 13 residues long. The ends were cut back, 0 bases at V and 9 bases at J, with 10 bases in the middle. Looked up from germline, CDR1 is LGHDT and CDR2 is YNNKEL (reference sequence). This CDR3 reads CASSQDPGKTQYF. In DNA form, the CDR3 reads TGTGCCAGCAGCCAAGATCCGGGTAAGACGCAGTATTTT.

This clonotype showed up many times. The chain joins TRBV7-2 to TRBJ2-5; 9 bases fit TRBD2. Trimming at V came to 0 bases and at J to 0 bases, leaving 5 bases not matched to a gene. The CDR3 extends over 17 amino acids. Germline CDR1 is SGHTA and CDR2 is FQGNSA. CDR3 DNA sequence: TGTGCCAGCAGCTTAGCATGGAGCGGGAGGAACCAAGAGACCCAGTACTTC. It specifies CASSLAWSGRNQETQYF.